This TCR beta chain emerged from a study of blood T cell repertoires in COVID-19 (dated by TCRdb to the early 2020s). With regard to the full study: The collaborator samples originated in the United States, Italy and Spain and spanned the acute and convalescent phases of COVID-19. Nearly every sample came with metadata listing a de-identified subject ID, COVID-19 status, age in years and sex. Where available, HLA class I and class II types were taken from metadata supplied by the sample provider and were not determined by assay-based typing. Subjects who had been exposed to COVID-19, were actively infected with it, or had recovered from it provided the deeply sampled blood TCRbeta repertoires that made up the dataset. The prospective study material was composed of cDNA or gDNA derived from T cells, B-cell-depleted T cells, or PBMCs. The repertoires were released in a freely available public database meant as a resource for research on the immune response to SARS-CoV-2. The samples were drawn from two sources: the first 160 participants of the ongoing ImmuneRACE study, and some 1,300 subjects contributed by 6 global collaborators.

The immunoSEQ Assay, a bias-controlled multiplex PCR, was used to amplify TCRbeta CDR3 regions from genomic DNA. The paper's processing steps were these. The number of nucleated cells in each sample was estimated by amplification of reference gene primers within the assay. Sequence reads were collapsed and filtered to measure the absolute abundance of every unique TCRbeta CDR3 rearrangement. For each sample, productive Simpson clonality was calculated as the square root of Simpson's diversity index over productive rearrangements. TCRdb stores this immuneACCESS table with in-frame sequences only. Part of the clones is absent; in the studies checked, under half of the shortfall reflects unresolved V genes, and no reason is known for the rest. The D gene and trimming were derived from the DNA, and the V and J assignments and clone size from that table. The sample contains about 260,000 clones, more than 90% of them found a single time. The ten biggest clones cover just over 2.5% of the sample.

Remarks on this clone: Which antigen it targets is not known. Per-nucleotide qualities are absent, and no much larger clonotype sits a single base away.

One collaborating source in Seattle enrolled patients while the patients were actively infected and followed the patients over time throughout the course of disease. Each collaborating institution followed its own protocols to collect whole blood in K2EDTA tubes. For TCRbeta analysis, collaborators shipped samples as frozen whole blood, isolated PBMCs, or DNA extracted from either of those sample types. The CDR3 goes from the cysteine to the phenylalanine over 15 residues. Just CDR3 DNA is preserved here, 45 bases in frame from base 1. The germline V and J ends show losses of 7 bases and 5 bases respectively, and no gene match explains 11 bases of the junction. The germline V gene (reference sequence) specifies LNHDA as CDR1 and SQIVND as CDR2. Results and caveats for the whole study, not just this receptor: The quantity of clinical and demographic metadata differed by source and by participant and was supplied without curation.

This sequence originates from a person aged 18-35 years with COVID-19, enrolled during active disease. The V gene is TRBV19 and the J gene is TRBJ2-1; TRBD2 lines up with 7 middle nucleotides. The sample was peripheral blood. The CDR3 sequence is CASNHGGGLDNEQFF. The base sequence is TGTGCCAGTAATCACGGGGGAGGGTTAGACAATGAGCAGTTCTTC. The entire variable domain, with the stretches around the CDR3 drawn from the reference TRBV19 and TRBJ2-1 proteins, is DGGITQSPKYLFRKEGQNVTLSCEQNLNHDAMYWYRQDPGQGLRLIYYSQIVNDFQKGDIAEGYSVSREKKESFPLTVTSAQKNPTAFYLCASNHGGGLDNEQFFGPGTRLTVL.